These T cell receptor beta chains were read from a single sample in a study of T-cell reconstitution after alpha-beta-depleted transplantation in children. Using its own MiXCR run on the PCR reads, TCRdb lists one record per CDR3 protein. The sample holds 490,000 or so distinct CDR3 sequences, under 15% seen once. The sequencing here drew on PBMCs from the stem cell graft donor, taken from the stem cell graft. These receptor sequences come from a human donor who donated a stem cell graft to a child with combined immunodeficiency. CDR3s include the opening cysteine and the closing phenylalanine or tryptophan. D genes are given only for firm matches. Only part of the rows carry a size: once, few, many, or a class if the clone is expanded.

v_call: TRBV12-3/TRBV12-4; d_call: TRBD1; j_call: TRBJ1-6; clone_size: few; cdr3_aa: CASSLGQGASPLHF; cdr3_nt: TGTGCCAGCAGTCTGGGACAGGGGGCTTCACCCCTCCACTTT
v_call: TRBV4-3; d_call: NA; j_call: TRBJ1-5; clone_size: NA; cdr3_aa: CASSQDQYAYSNQPQHF; cdr3_nt: TGCGCCAGCAGCCAAGATCAGTACGCTTATAGCAATCAGCCCCAGCATTTT
v_call: TRBV29-1; d_call: TRBD2; j_call: TRBJ2-3; clone_size: NA; cdr3_aa: CSVVRRPSGSRTDTQYF; cdr3_nt: TGCAGCGTTGTTCGGCGGCCTAGCGGGAGTAGGACAGATACGCAGTATTTT
v_call: TRBV29-1; d_call: TRBD2; j_call: TRBJ2-5; clone_size: many; cdr3_aa: CSVGAGGPREETQYF; cdr3_nt: TGCAGCGTTGGAGCGGGGGGGCCAAGGGAAGAGACCCAGTACTTC
v_call: TRBV7-2; d_call: TRBD2; j_call: TRBJ2-5; clone_size: NA; cdr3_aa: CASSLGTRETQYF; cdr3_nt: TGTGCCAGCAGCTTGGGGACTAGAGAGACCCAGTACTTC
v_call: TRBV7-2; d_call: NA; j_call: TRBJ2-1; clone_size: many; cdr3_aa: CASSFYRDNEQFF; cdr3_nt: TGTGCCAGCAGCTTTTATAGGGACAATGAGCAGTTCTTC
v_call: TRBV10-2; d_call: TRBD2; j_call: TRBJ2-1; clone_size: many; cdr3_aa: CASSDSGGGGANEQFF; cdr3_nt: TGCGCCAGCAGTGACTCGGGTGGCGGGGGGGCCAATGAGCAGTTCTTC
v_call: TRBV11-3; d_call: NA; j_call: TRBJ2-3; clone_size: few; cdr3_aa: CASSPLRTDTQYF; cdr3_nt: TGTGCCAGCAGCCCACTTCGCACAGATACGCAGTATTTT
v_call: TRBV4-3; d_call: TRBD2; j_call: TRBJ2-1; clone_size: many; cdr3_aa: CASSQAAGGWGNEQFF; cdr3_nt: TGCGCCAGCAGCCAAGCGGCGGGGGGCTGGGGGAATGAGCAGTTCTTC
v_call: TRBV4-2; d_call: NA; j_call: TRBJ2-5; clone_size: many; cdr3_aa: CASSQESVRFETQYF; cdr3_nt: TGTGCCAGCAGCCAAGAGTCCGTCCGGTTTGAGACCCAGTACTTC
v_call: TRBV6-5; d_call: TRBD2; j_call: TRBJ2-5; clone_size: few; cdr3_aa: CASSYTTSGRNWYQETQYF; cdr3_nt: TGTGCCAGCAGTTACACGACTAGCGGGAGGAACTGGTACCAAGAGACCCAGTACTTC
v_call: TRBV28; d_call: TRBD1; j_call: TRBJ2-7; clone_size: few; cdr3_aa: CATLDRALYEQYF; cdr3_nt: TGTGCCACCTTGGACAGGGCCCTCTACGAGCAGTACTTC
v_call: TRBV5-1; d_call: NA; j_call: TRBJ1-4; clone_size: few; cdr3_aa: CASSLTGAANEKLFF; cdr3_nt: TGCGCCAGCAGCTTGACGGGCGCAGCTAATGAAAAACTGTTTTTT
v_call: TRBV5-6; d_call: NA; j_call: TRBJ1-2; clone_size: NA; cdr3_aa: CASSLDPGHGYTF; cdr3_nt: TGTGCCAGCAGCTTGGACCCAGGCCATGGCTACACCTTC
v_call: TRBV18; d_call: NA; j_call: TRBJ1-1; clone_size: few; cdr3_aa: CASSPGGDQFNTEAFF; cdr3_nt: TGTGCCAGCTCACCAGGGGGGGACCAATTTAACACTGAAGCTTTCTTT
v_call: TRBV18; d_call: TRBD1; j_call: TRBJ1-2; clone_size: NA; cdr3_aa: CASSPEGDSYGYTF; cdr3_nt: TGTGCCAGCTCACCAGAAGGGGACAGCTATGGCTACACCTTC
v_call: TRBV3-1; d_call: TRBD1; j_call: TRBJ2-7; clone_size: few; cdr3_aa: CASSQGGQAYEQYF; cdr3_nt: TGTGCCAGCAGCCAAGGGGGACAGGCCTACGAGCAGTACTTC
v_call: TRBV5-1; d_call: NA; j_call: TRBJ2-2; clone_size: NA; cdr3_aa: CASSLDGLSGELFF; cdr3_nt: TGTGCCAGCAGCTTGGACGGCCTGAGCGGGGAGCTGTTTTTT
v_call: TRBV19; d_call: TRBD1; j_call: TRBJ2-5; clone_size: NA; cdr3_aa: CASSPTGQGRTLQETQYF; cdr3_nt: TGTGCCAGTAGCCCGACTGGACAGGGAAGGACTCTCCAAGAGACCCAGTACTTC
v_call: TRBV25-1; d_call: NA; j_call: TRBJ2-7; clone_size: NA; cdr3_aa: CASATGSYSYEQYF; cdr3_nt: TGTGCCAGTGCTACAGGGTCATATTCCTACGAGCAGTACTTC
v_call: TRBV7-9; d_call: NA; j_call: TRBJ1-2; clone_size: NA; cdr3_aa: CASSRRGTYGYTF; cdr3_nt: TGTGCCAGCAGCCGAAGGGGAACTTATGGCTACACCTTC
v_call: TRBV6-1; d_call: NA; j_call: TRBJ1-1; clone_size: many; cdr3_aa: CASSPWGGNTEAFF; cdr3_nt: TGTGCCAGCAGTCCGTGGGGCGGGAACACTGAAGCTTTCTTT
v_call: TRBV12-3/TRBV12-4; d_call: NA; j_call: TRBJ2-5; clone_size: few; cdr3_aa: CASSPSVGGEETQYF; cdr3_nt: TGTGCCAGCAGTCCATCGGTGGGGGGCGAAGAGACCCAGTACTTC
v_call: TRBV12-3/TRBV12-4; d_call: TRBD2; j_call: TRBJ2-7; clone_size: many; cdr3_aa: CASSLTGGHEQYF; cdr3_nt: TGTGCCAGCAGTTTAACGGGAGGACACGAGCAGTACTTC
v_call: TRBV20-1; d_call: NA; j_call: TRBJ1-1; clone_size: many; cdr3_aa: CSANPTPNTEAFF; cdr3_nt: TGCAGTGCTAACCCTACTCCGAACACTGAAGCTTTCTTT
v_call: TRBV6-2/TRBV6-3; d_call: NA; j_call: TRBJ1-1; clone_size: NA; cdr3_aa: CASQDQGPNTEAFF; cdr3_nt: TGTGCCAGCCAAGACCAGGGGCCGAACACTGAAGCTTTCTTT
v_call: TRBV12-3/TRBV12-4; d_call: NA; j_call: TRBJ1-5; clone_size: many; cdr3_aa: CASSLALGNQPQHF; cdr3_nt: TGTGCCAGCAGTTTAGCGTTGGGCAATCAGCCCCAGCATTTT
v_call: TRBV4-3; d_call: TRBD2; j_call: TRBJ2-1; clone_size: NA; cdr3_aa: CASSPYWTSGTYNEQFF; cdr3_nt: TGCGCCAGCAGCCCTTACTGGACTAGCGGAACCTACAATGAGCAGTTCTTC